This T cell receptor (beta chain) was identified during a study of blood T cell repertoires in COVID-19 (dated by TCRdb to 2019 to 2021). Looking at the study overall: Collaborator samples came from the United States, Italy and Spain and covered acute and convalescent phases of COVID-19. The material from the prospective study consisted of cDNA or gDNA derived from T cells, B-cell-depleted T cells, or PBMCs. Subjects who had been exposed to COVID-19, were actively infected with it, or had recovered from it provided the deeply sampled blood TCRbeta repertoires that made up the dataset. The repertoires were released in a freely available public database meant as a resource for research on the immune response to SARS-CoV-2. The samples were drawn from two sources: the first 160 participants of the ongoing ImmuneRACE study, and fewer than 1,500 subjects contributed by 6 global collaborators. The sample metadata nearly always contained a de-identified subject ID, COVID-19 status, age in years and sex. Where HLA class I and class II types were available, the types were taken from metadata supplied by the sample provider, not from assay-based typing.

TCRbeta CDR3 regions were amplified from genomic DNA by means of the immunoSEQ Assay, a bias-controlled multiplex PCR. The published analysis was carried out like this. The number of nucleated cells in each sample was estimated from the amplification of reference gene primers within the assay. To quantify the absolute abundance of each unique TCRbeta CDR3 rearrangement, sequence reads were collapsed and filtered. Productive Simpson clonality was computed per sample as the square root of Simpson's diversity index over productive rearrangements. Imported from immuneACCESS, the table was reduced by TCRdb to in-frame sequences with V and J called. These copies leave out some clones; in studies compared against another copy, an unresolved V gene accounts for under half, and the cause of the remainder is not known. V, J and clone size are those of that table, while D and trimming were read from the DNA. For this sample there are 200,000 to 250,000 clones; 84% appear just once. The ten most abundant clones make up just under 20% of the sample.

Via the germline V gene, CDR1 is MDHEN and CDR2 SYDVKM. Deletion took 4 bases off V and 2 bases off J, with a span of 11 bases between the germline ends. The CDR3 sequence holds 14 residues, the cysteine and phenylalanine included. Of the read, only the CDR3 DNA is kept; its 42 bases are in frame from base 1. As regards this clone: What antigen it recognizes has not been identified. The input lacks base qualities; no much larger clone sits a single base away.

Broad study findings and their caveats: How much clinical and demographic metadata was included differed by source and by participant, and the metadata was provided uncurated.

Each collaborating institution followed its own protocols to collect whole blood in K2EDTA tubes. For TCRbeta analysis, collaborator samples were shipped as frozen whole blood, as isolated PBMCs, or as DNA extracted from either sample type. The rearranged segments are TRBV28 and TRBJ1-2, with an unclear D gene assignment. The sequenced sample consisted of peripheral blood. This sequence was found in a man under 40 with active or convalescent COVID-19. The DNA sequence reads TGTGCCAGCAGTTCAACAGAGATAAACTATGGCTACACCTTC. It translates to CASSSTEINYGYTF.